The 26 T cell receptor beta chains reported below all come from one sample, sequenced in a study of T cells in Graves' hyperthyroidism and ophthalmopathy. Amplified regions were TCR beta CDR3 sequences from RNA transcripts. During a first-round RT-PCR of the TCR CDR3, the HTBI primer set was used. TCRdb independently ran MiXCR on the multiplex PCR reads; one entry per CDR3 protein. The sample yields a few hundred thousand distinct CDR3 sequences, about 43% seen once. Sequencing input: peripheral blood or thyroid tissue (not recorded which). These receptors came from a woman between 18 and 29 years old with Graves' hyperthyroidism.

A single count supports this clonotype. The chain recombines TRBV7-2 with TRBJ2-7; 11 bases are shared with TRBD1. Germline assignment: CDR1 SGHTA and CDR2 FQGNSA. V lost 0 bases, J lost 0 bases, and 10 bases stayed unmatched. This CDR3 comprises 19 residues. Here the CDR3 reads CASSLAWDRGAYGSYEQYF. The CDR3 coding sequence is TGTGCCAGCAGCTTAGCGTGGGACAGGGGGGCCTATGGCTCCTACGAGCAGTACTTC.

The V and J genes are TRBV7-9 and TRBJ2-7; D may correspond to TRBD1 or TRBD2 (6 bases each). Germline V gives CDR1 SEHNR, CDR2 FQNEAQ (reference sequence). V lost 6 bases to trimming and J lost 1 base, with 13 bases between them. This CDR3 region has 14 residues. The CDR3 DNA sequence: TGTGCCAGCAGTTACAAAGGGGGGTCCTACGAGCAGTACTTC. This gives the protein CASSYKGGSYEQYF.

This clonotype was counted ten times or more. The chain recombines TRBV6-1 with TRBJ2-7, with D unresolved. Germline V lookup: CDR1 MNHNS, CDR2 SASEGT. Trimming stripped 2 bases from V and 0 bases from J, with 5 bases between. CDR3 length equals 13 residues. As DNA, the CDR3 is TGTGCCAGCAGTGAAAGCTCCTCCTACGAGCAGTACTTC. Amino acid sequence: CASSESSSYEQYF.

This clonotype was recorded once. This may arise from a read error, as a much more abundant clone is one base away. The rearrangement joins TRBV19 to TRBJ1-2; TRBD1 matches 10 bases. After removal of 8 bases from V and 3 bases from J, the junction contained 15 bases not matched to a gene. The germline V gene has CDR1 LNHDA and CDR2 SQIVND (reference sequence). CDR3 size: 17 residues. In nucleotides, the CDR3 is TGTGCCAGTGACAACCGGGACAGGGGCCCCCCCTACTATGGCTACACCTTC. The encoded protein is CASDNRDRGPPYYGYTF.

This clonotype was detected a few times. V usage is TRBV9 and J usage is TRBJ2-2; either TRBD1 or TRBD2 may supply D (5 bases each). The germline CDR1 and CDR2 sequences are SGDLS and YYNGEE. Deletions cut 0 bases from V and 4 bases from J, with 10 bases between. The CDR3 is 15 amino acids. CDR3 region: CASSVEGPSTGELFF. CDR3 nucleotide sequence: TGTGCCAGCAGCGTAGAGGGACCCTCCACCGGGGAGCTGTTTTTT. Filled out from reference TRBV9 and TRBJ2-2, the complete variable domain reads DSGVTQTPKHLITATGQRVTLRCSPRSGDLSVYWYQQSLDQGLQFLIQYYNGEERAKGNILERFSAQQFPDLHSELNLSSLELGDSALYFCASSVEGPSTGELFFGEGSRLTVL.

This clonotype was seen at least ten times. CDR3: CASSPTQGFEQYF. The CDR3 DNA is TGTGCCAGCAGCCCTACCCAGGGGTTCGAGCAGTACTTC. The chain recombines TRBV11-3 with TRBJ2-7; maybe TRBD1 (6 bases). V dropped 5 bases and J dropped 6 bases, with 14 bases sitting between them. The CDR3 is 13 residues long. Germline values: CDR1 SGHNT, CDR2 YENEEA. Full variable domain (outside the CDR3, taken from reference TRBV11-3 and TRBJ2-7): EAGVVQSPRYKIIEKKQPVAFWCNPISGHNTLYWYLQNLGQGPELLIRYENEEAVDDSQLPKDRFSAERLKGVDSTLKIQPAELGDSAVYLCASSPTQGFEQYFGPGTRLTVT.

The chain carries TRBV2 and TRBJ1-2, with a tentative D call TRBD1 (5 bases). Deletions cut 6 bases from V and 8 bases from J, with 13 bases between. This CDR3 region has 12 residues. Per germline, CDR1 SNHLY and CDR2 FYNNEI. DNA for the CDR3: TGTGCCAGCAGCGAACCGGGACGGGGCTACACCTTC. Translating gives CASSEPGRGYTF.

The rearrangement links TRBV19 to TRBJ1-2, with 7 bases identical to TRBD1. The CDR3 has 15 residues. In germline, CDR1 is LNHDA, CDR2 SQIVND (reference sequence). The ends lost 8 bases at V and 0 bases at J; junction bases unmatched: 9. The chain's CDR3 is CASFWDSTTNYGYTF. The CDR3 DNA is TGTGCCAGTTTTTGGGACAGCACAACTAACTATGGCTACACCTTC.

The V call is TRBV10-3, the J call TRBJ2-1; the match to TRBD2 covers 7 bases. Per germline, CDR1 ENHRY and CDR2 SYGVKD. This CDR3 region has 15 residues. Trimming took 2 bases from V and 4 from J; bases not matched to a gene: 5. The CDR3 reads CAISEQGGGYNEQFF. The CDR3, as DNA: TGTGCCATCAGTGAGCAGGGCGGGGGATACAATGAGCAGTTCTTC.

This clonotype appeared a few times. The rearrangement uses TRBV2 and TRBJ2-2, with TRBD2 identical over 7 bases. Germline V gene lookup returns CDR1 SNHLY and CDR2 FYNNEI. The V and J ends lost 10 bases and 1 base, in that order; junction bases with no gene match: 6. The CDR3 has 14 residues. The CDR3 sequence is CANPSGLNTGELFF. In DNA form, the CDR3 reads TGTGCCAACCCTAGCGGTCTGAACACCGGGGAGCTGTTTTTT.

In this sample, this clonotype turned up many times. The rearrangement links TRBV4-2 to TRBJ1-1; D may be TRBD1 (6 bases). Trimming pared 5 bases from V and 3 bases from J, leaving 16 bases between. Germline V gene lookup returns CDR1 LGHNA and CDR2 YNFKEQ. This CDR3 comprises 15 residues. In DNA, the CDR3 is TGTGCCAGCAGCTCCGACCCACAGGGATACACTGAAGCTTTCTTT. This sequence encodes CASSSDPQGYTEAFF.

The chain joins TRBV29-1 to TRBJ1-5; TRBD1 is a possible D gene (5 bases). The CDR3 extends over 12 amino acids. V lost 5 bases and J 11 bases, leaving 16 bases between the germline ends. From germline, CDR1 is SQVTM and CDR2 ANQGSEA. CDR3 sequence (DNA): TGCAGCGTTTCTGGCGAGGGAGGGGCCCAGCATTTT. This sequence encodes CSVSGEGGAQHF.

The rearrangement uses TRBV7-2 and TRBJ1-2; TRBD1 matches 10 bases. There are 14 residues in the CDR3. Looked up from germline, CDR1 is SGHTA and CDR2 is FQGNSA. V was pared by 1 base and J by 5 bases, with 1 base of the junction left unmatched. Here the CDR3 DNA reads TGTGCCAGCAGCTTAGAGGACAGGGGGTATGGCTACACCTTC. This codes for CASSLEDRGYGYTF.

This clonotype was seen a few times. The CDR3 loop is CASSILAGGGETQYF. The CDR3 nucleotides are TGTGCCAGTAGTATACTAGCGGGAGGTGGAGAGACCCAGTACTTC. The chain has TRBV19 and TRBJ2-5; 11 bases are a match to TRBD2. Germline V lookup: CDR1 LNHDA, CDR2 SQIVND (reference sequence). J was trimmed by 4 bases and V by 2 bases; bases with no gene match: 3. This CDR3 has 15 residues. Together with reference TRBV19 and TRBJ2-5, the CDR3 gives the full variable domain: DGGITQSPKYLFRKEGQNVTLSCEQNLNHDAMYWYRQDPGQGLRLIYYSQIVNDFQKGDIAEGYSVSREKKESFPLTVTSAQKNPTAFYLCASSILAGGGETQYFGPGTRLLVL.

This clonotype was counted ten times or more. The chain recombines TRBV5-4 with TRBJ2-7, with TRBD2 matching 10 bases. V was clipped by 2 bases and J by 5 bases; unmatched bases: 4. The CDR3 consists of 14 residues. CDR1 and CDR2 (germline): SGHNT, YYREEE (reference sequence). The CDR3 sequence is CASSLAGGPHEQYF. CDR3 DNA sequence: TGTGCCAGCAGCTTAGCGGGAGGGCCCCACGAGCAGTACTTC.

V and J are TRBV12-5 and TRBJ1-2; the D is unclear. V lost 10 bases and J 0 bases, leaving 24 bases between the germline ends. From germline, CDR1 is LGHNT and CDR2 FRNRAP. This CDR3 is built from 17 residues. CDR3 coding DNA: TGTGCTAATGGCTTGGTTATCAGCGGTCTTGCTAACTATGGCTACACCTTC. As protein: CANGLVISGLANYGYTF.

This clonotype was counted once. V and J are TRBV9 and TRBJ2-5; D unclear. The J call may be incorrect, as the DNA end agrees better with TRBJ2-1. This CDR3 comprises 13 residues. Germline lookup yields CDR1 SGDLS and CDR2 YYNGEE. The CDR3 DNA follows: TGTGCCAGCAGCGTGGGCAGCGACAATGAGCAGTTCTTC. Translation: CASSVGSDNEQFF.

The chain combines TRBV20-1 with TRBJ2-4; D not resolved. Germline lookup yields CDR1 DFQATT and CDR2 SNEGSKA (reference sequence). V dropped 2 bases and J dropped 5 bases, with 7 bases sitting between them. This CDR3 comprises 12 residues. The CDR3 nucleotides read TGCAGTGCTAGATTCATGGAAAACATTCAGTACTTC. Translating it yields CSARFMENIQYF.

This clonotype was detected ten times or more. The rearrangement joins TRBV5-1 to TRBJ2-2; D is possibly TRBD2 (6 bases). With 4 bases removed from V and 4 bases from J, the gap between germline ends came to 20 bases. The CDR3 runs to 17 residues. Germline V gene lookup returns CDR1 SGHRS and CDR2 YFSETQ. CDR3 coding DNA: TGCGCCAGCAGCCACTGGAGTTGGGGAGGTTTCACCGGGGAGCTGTTTTTT. Translating gives CASSHWSWGGFTGELFF.

This clonotype has only a few counts. This chain links TRBV24-1 with TRBJ2-3; no definite D call. There are 15 residues in the CDR3. Germline V CDR1 and CDR2: KGHDR, SFDVKD. V was trimmed by 1 base and J by 6 bases, leaving 13 bases between them. The CDR3 sequence is CATSDLRQARDTQYF. The CDR3, as DNA: TGTGCCACCAGTGATTTAAGGCAGGCTCGGGATACGCAGTATTTT.

The chain couples TRBV9 to TRBJ2-7, with 7 positions matching TRBD1. The CDR3 loop spans 15 amino acids. J was trimmed by 3 bases and V by 2 bases; bases with no gene match: 8. The germline gives CDR1 SGDLS, CDR2 YYNGEE. Here the CDR3 reads CASSVGPRDSYEQYF. The CDR3 coding sequence is TGTGCCAGCAGCGTTGGACCCCGGGACAGCTACGAGCAGTACTTC.

The chain has TRBV7-9 and TRBJ2-5; D not certain. Germline assignment: CDR1 SEHNR and CDR2 FQNEAQ (reference sequence). This CDR3 has 14 amino acids. V was pared by 1 base and J by 0 bases, with 6 bases between. The CDR3 DNA reads TGTGCCAGCAGCTTAGAAGAGTACCAAGAGACCCAGTACTTC. Translating it yields CASSLEEYQETQYF.

On this clonotype: Just one base apart from a much larger clone, this may be a read error. This chain links TRBV7-9 with TRBJ1-5; a weak D match, TRBD1 (5 bases). CDR1 is SEHNR, CDR2 FQNEAQ, per germline (reference sequence). V lost 3 bases and J 3 bases, leaving 12 bases between the germline ends. This CDR3 has 15 amino acids. The CDR3 reads CASSFGQGLNQPQHF. CDR3 nucleotide sequence: TGTGCCAGCAGCTTCGGGCAGGGACTCAATCAGCCCCAGCATTTT.

The genes are TRBV24-1 and TRBJ1-2, with D possibly being TRBD1 (6 bases). The CDR3 totals 16 residues. V shed 7 bases and J shed 2 bases, with 19 bases lying between them. Germline CDR1 is KGHDR and CDR2 is SFDVKD. CDR3: CATSASSEDRNYGYTF. The CDR3, as DNA: TGTGCCACCAGCGCCAGCAGTGAGGACAGAAACTATGGCTACACCTTC.

The chain combines TRBV7-9 with TRBJ2-7; D assignment may be TRBD1 or TRBD2 (6 bases each). The CDR3 loop spans 16 amino acids. Germline V CDR1 and CDR2: SEHNR, FQNEAQ (reference sequence). Between the trimmed V and J ends, which lost 2 bases and 2 bases, there was a span of 16 bases. CDR3 residues: CASSLLGGLATYEQYF. The CDR3 nucleotides are TGTGCCAGCAGCTTACTGGGGGGCCTGGCCACCTACGAGCAGTACTTC.

This clonotype came up many times. Written as DNA, the CDR3 is TGCGCCAGCAGCGCGGACAGTTCTGGAAACACCATATATTTT. This gives the protein CASSADSSGNTIYF. The rearrangement links TRBV5-1 to TRBJ1-3; D may be TRBD1 (6 bases). The germline V and J ends were trimmed by 4 bases and 1 base, with 9 bases remaining between them. This CDR3 contains 14 residues. CDR1 is SGHRS, CDR2 YFSETQ, per germline.